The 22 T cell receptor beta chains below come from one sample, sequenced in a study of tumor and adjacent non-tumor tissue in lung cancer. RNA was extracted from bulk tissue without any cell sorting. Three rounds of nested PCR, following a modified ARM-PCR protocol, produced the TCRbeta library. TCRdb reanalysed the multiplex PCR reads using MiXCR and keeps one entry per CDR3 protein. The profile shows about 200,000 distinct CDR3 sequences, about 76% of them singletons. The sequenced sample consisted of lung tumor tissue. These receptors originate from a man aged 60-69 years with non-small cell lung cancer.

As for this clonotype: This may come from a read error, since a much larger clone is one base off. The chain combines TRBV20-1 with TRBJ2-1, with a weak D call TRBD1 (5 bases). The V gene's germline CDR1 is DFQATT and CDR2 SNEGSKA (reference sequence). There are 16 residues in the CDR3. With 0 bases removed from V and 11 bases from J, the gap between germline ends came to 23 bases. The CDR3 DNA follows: TGCAGTGCTAGAGATAGGCTCTCCGTACACAGGACGAAGCAGTTCTTC. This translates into CSARDRLSVHRTKQFF.

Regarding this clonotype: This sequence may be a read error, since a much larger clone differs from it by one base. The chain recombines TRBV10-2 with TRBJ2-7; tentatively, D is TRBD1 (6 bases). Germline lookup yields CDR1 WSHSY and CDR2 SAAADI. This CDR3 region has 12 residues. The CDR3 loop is CASSDPDRPKNF. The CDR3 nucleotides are TGCGCCAGCAGTGACCCTGACAGGCCGAAGAACTTC.

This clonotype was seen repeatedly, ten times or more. CDR3 protein: CASSLRDRYNQPQHF. In DNA, the CDR3 is TGTGCCAGCAGCCTCCGGGACAGGTATAATCAGCCCCAGCATTTT. The V and J genes are TRBV6-1 and TRBJ1-5, with 8 nucleotides matching TRBD1. The CDR3 has 15 residues. V lost 6 bases and J lost 4; bases outside the gene matches: 8. Germline values: CDR1 MNHNS, CDR2 SASEGT.

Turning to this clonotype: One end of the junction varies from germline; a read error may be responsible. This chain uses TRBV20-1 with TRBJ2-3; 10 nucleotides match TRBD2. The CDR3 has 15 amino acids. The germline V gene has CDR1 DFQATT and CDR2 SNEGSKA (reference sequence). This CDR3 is CNARELAGPTDTQYF. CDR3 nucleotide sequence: TGCAATGCTAGAGAACTAGCGGGACCCACAGATACGCAGTATTTT.

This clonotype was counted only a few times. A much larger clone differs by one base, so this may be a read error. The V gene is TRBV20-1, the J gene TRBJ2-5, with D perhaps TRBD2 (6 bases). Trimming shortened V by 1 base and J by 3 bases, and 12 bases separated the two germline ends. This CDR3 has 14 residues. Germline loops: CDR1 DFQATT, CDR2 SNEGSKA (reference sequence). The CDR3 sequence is CSARAGRPKETQYF. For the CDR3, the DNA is TGCAGTGCTAGAGCGGGGAGGCCAAAAGAGACCCAGTACTTC.

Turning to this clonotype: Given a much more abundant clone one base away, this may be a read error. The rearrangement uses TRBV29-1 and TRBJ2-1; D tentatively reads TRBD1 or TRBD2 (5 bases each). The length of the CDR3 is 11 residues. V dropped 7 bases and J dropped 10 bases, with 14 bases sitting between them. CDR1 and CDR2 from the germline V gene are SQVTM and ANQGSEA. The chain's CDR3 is CSGIEGTEQFF. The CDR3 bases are TGCAGCGGGATAGAAGGGACCGAGCAGTTCTTC.

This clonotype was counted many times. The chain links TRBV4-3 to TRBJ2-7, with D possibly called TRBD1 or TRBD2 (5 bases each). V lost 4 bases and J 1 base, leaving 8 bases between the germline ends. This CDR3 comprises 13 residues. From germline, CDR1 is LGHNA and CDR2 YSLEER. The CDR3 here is CASSRDRSYEQYF. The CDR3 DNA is TGCGCCAGCAGCCGGGACCGATCCTACGAGCAGTACTTC.

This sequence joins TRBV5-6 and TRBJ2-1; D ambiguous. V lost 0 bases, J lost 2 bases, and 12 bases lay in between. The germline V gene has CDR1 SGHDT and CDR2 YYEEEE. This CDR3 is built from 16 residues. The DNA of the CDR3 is TGTGCCAGCAGCTTGGCTATAGGCTGGGCCTACAATGAGCAGTTCTTC. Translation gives CASSLAIGWAYNEQFF.

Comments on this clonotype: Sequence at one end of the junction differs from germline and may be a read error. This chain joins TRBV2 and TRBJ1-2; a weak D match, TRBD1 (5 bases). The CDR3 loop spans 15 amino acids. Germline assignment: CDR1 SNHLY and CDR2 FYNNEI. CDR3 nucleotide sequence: TGTGTCAGCAATGAAAGGGTGGACACTAACTATGGCTACACCTTC. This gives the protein CVSNERVDTNYGYTF.

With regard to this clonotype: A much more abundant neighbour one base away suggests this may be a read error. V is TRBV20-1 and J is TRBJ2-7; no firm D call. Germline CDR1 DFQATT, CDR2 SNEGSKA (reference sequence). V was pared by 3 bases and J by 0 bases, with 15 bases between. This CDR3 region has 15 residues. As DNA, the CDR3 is TGCAGTGCTAGGGACCGGGTCCGACCCTCCTACGAGCAGTACTTC. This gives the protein CSARDRVRPSYEQYF.

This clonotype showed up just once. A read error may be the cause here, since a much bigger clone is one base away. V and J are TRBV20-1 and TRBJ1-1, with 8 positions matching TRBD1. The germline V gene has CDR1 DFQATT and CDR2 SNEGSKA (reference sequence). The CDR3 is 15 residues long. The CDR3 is CSARVPTGADPDAFF. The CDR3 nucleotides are TGCAGTGCTAGAGTCCCGACAGGGGCAGACCCTGATGCTTTCTTT.

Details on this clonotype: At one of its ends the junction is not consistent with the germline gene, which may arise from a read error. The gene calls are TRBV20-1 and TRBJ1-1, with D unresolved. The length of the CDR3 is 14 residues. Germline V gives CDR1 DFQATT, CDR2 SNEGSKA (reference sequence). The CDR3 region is CGARTLARTSEAFF. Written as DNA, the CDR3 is TGCGGTGCTAGAACCCTGGCGCGGACCTCTGAAGCTTTCTTT.

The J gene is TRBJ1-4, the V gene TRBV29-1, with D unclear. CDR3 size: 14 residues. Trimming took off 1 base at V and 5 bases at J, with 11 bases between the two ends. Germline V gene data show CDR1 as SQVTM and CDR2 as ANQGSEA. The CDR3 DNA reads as TGCAGCGTTGAAGGAACTGCAAGCAATGAAAAACTGTTTTTT. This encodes CSVEGTASNEKLFF.

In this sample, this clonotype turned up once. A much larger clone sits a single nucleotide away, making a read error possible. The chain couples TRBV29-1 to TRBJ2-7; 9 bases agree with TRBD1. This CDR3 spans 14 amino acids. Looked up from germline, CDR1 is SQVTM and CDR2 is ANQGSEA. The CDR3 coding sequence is TGCAACGTTCGTCCACAGGGGGCATCCTACGAGCAGTACTTC. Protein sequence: CNVRPQGASYEQYF.

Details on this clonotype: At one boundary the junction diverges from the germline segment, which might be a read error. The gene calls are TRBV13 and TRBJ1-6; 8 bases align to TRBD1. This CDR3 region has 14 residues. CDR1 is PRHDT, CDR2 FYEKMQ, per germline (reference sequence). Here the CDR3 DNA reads TGTGCCAGCAGTTTCAGGGGGCGTAATCCACCCCTCCACTTT. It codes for CASSFRGRNPPLHF. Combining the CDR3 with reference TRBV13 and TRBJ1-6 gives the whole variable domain AAGVIQSPRHLIKEKRETATLKCYPIPRHDTVYWYQQGPGQDPQFLISFYEKMQSDKGSIPDRFSAQQFSDYHSELNMSSLELGDSALYFCASSFRGRNPPLHFGNGTRLTVT.

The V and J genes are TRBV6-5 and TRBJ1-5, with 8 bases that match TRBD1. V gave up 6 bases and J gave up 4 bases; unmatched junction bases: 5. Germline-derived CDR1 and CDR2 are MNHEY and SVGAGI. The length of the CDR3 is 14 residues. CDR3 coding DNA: TGTGCCAGCAGAACAGGGGGTAAGAATCAGCCCCAGCATTTT. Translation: CASRTGGKNQPQHF.

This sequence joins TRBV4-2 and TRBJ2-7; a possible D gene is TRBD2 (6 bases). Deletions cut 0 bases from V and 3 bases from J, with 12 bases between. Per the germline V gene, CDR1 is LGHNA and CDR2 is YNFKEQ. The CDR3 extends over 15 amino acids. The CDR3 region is CASSQDRDSDYEQYF. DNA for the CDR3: TGTGCCAGCAGCCAAGACCGGGACTCAGACTACGAGCAGTACTTC.

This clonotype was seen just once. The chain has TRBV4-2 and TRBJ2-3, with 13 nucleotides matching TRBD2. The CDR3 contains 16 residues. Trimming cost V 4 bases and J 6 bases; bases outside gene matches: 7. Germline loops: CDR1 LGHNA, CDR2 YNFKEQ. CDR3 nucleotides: TGTGCCAGCAGCCGAAAACTAGCGGGGGGGCCCGATACGCAGTATTTT. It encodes CASSRKLAGGPDTQYF.

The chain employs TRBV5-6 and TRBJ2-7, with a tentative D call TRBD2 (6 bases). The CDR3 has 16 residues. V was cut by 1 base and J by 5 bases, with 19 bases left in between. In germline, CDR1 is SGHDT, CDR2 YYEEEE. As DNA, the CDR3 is TGTGCCAGCAGCTTGTCTTTTGGTCTAGCGTCCCACGAGCAGTACTTC. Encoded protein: CASSLSFGLASHEQYF.

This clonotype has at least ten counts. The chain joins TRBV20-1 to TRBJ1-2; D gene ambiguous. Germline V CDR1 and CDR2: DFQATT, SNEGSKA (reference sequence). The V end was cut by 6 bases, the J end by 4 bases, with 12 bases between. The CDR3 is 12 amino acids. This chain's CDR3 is CSARTETYGYTF. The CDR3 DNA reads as TGCAGTGCAAGGACGGAGACCTATGGCTACACCTTC.

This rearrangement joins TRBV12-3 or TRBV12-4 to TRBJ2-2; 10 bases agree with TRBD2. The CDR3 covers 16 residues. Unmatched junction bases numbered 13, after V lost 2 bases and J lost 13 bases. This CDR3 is CASSLSPSGGGRGLFF. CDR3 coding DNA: TGTGCCAGCAGTTTAAGTCCTAGCGGGGGTGGGCGGGGGCTGTTTTTT.

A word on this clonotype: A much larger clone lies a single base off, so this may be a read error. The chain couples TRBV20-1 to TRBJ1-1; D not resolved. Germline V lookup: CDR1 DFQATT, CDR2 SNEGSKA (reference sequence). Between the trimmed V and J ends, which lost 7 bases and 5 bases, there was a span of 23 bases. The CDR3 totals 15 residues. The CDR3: CSVPPGWRDSTEAFF. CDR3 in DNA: TGCAGTGTTCCGCCAGGATGGAGGGATAGTACTGAAGCTTTCTTT.